This T cell receptor (beta chain) was sequenced in a study of PD-1 blockade in classical Hodgkin lymphoma (TCRdb year 2020). Regarding the study in general: Nivolumab dosing was 3 mg/kg intravenously every 2 weeks, continuing until either disease progression or unacceptable toxicity. To define a peripheral blood immune signature of response to PD-1 blockade in classical Hodgkin lymphoma, the study combined TCR beta sequencing with CyTOF.

Points the paper makes about the study in general: Baseline diversity similar to that of newly diagnosed patients was observed in trial patients achieving complete response, whereas significantly lower diversity was observed in partial responders and progressors. Baseline TCR diversity was reported as lower in newly diagnosed patients than in healthy donors, and lower still in relapsed/refractory patients. The study covered only a single clinical trial cohort, and the causes of the repertoire differences, possibly disease activity or prior therapy, were still not defined. Lower diversity was observed in patients in whom nivolumab was started less than 1 year after ASCT, and these patients were excluded from later analyses so that confounding by immune reconstitution would be avoided. CD4+ but not CD8+ TCR diversity rose significantly by C4D1 (p=0.0027 vs p=0.16), most apparent in complete responders (p=0.02).

As regards this clone: Its antigen is unknown. One base away there is no much larger clone; base qualities are not given.

For this chain, trimming is 5 bases at the V end and 7 bases at the J end, and the number of junction bases without a gene match is 6. Including cysteine and phenylalanine, the CDR3 has 14 amino acids. This entry keeps only the CDR3 DNA: 42 bases, framed from base 1. Taken from the germline V gene, the CDR1 and CDR2 loops are SNHLY and FYNNEI. The Qiagen DNeasy kit was used to extract genomic DNA both from unsorted PBMCs and from the negatively selected CD4+ and CD8+ fractions. TCR beta CDR3 regions were subjected to amplification by immunoSEQ multiplex PCR with primers that anneal to V and J segments. A synthetic immune receptor repertoire was used to minimize amplification bias, and any residual bias was removed computationally once sequencing was done. The study's own analysis went as follows. Repertoire diversity was quantified as the Shannon entropy index using custom Python scripts. Unsorted, CD4+ and CD8+ repertoires were examined separately, except in combined analyses, for which CD4+ and CD8+ sequences were merged in silico. Clonal expansion was defined as at least a 2-fold frequency increase after treatment relative to C1D1, with a pseudocount of 0.5 for undetected baseline clones. Clones with 0 or 1 copy at C1D1 were defined as singleton clones, while clones with 2 or more copies were defined as non-singleton clones. Clones expanded in unsorted samples were assigned a CD4+, CD8+ or unknown annotation through matching of protein sequences in sorted samples from the same patient. Wilcoxon tests on paired samples were used to test diversity changes from C1D1 to C4D1. The immuneACCESS repertoire file appears here via TCRdb, limited to in-frame rearrangements. These files lack a portion of the clones; in checked studies, under half of the deficit traces to unresolved V genes, and the cause of the others is not known. V and J calls plus clone size are reproduced from that table; the DNA served to infer D and trimming. Present in this sample are tens of thousands of clones, more than 60% of which were seen just once. Jointly, the top ten make up 13% to 15% of the sample.

Per the publication, the time point label means: cycle 2 day 1 (C2D1) of nivolumab. Every trial patient had relapsed after autologous stem cell transplantation, and cohorts A, B and C differed in prior brentuximab vedotin exposure. The trial cohort was composed of under 70 patients with relapsed/refractory classical Hodgkin lymphoma, for whom complete response, partial response or progressive disease was recorded as best overall response. Single-agent nivolumab was administered to trial patients in the multi-cohort phase II CheckMate 205 trial. Best overall response was determined by an independent review committee according to the 2007 International Working Group response criteria. Trial PBMCs were obtained immediately prior to nivolumab initiation (C1D1) and on therapy at cycle 2 day 1 and cycle 4 day 1. Peripheral blood was collected in 8 mL Vacutainer Cell Preparation Tubes, from which PBMCs were isolated by centrifugation and then cryopreserved.

The clonotype originates from a human donor with classical Hodgkin lymphoma. The source material was peripheral blood mononuclear cells (PBMCs), sampled before the second cycle of nivolumab. This chain joins TRBV2 to TRBJ1-4; TRBD1 aligns with 8 central bases. This receptor carries the CDR3 CASSSTGEAEKLFF. The DNA sequence is as follows: TGTGCCAGCAGTTCGACAGGGGAGGCTGAAAAACTGTTTTTT.